The 14 T cell receptor beta chains in this list originate from one sample, sequenced in a study of a mutant IDH1 vaccine in newly diagnosed glioma. No antigen has been assigned to these receptors. TCRdb's table, derived via immunoSEQ multiplex PCR, lists solely in-frame clones and lacks some. The table shows tens of thousands of clones, with around 82% occurring only once. The time point here: week 11, during vaccination. Doses of 300 ug of mutant IDH1 20-mer peptide were given with topical imiquimod. Sequences were derived from PBMCs, sampled from a glioma patient whose treatment included an IDH1 peptide vaccine. The source is a woman in her late teens or twenties with glioma.

This rearrangement joins TRBV6-5 to TRBJ1-2; no clear D. The germline V gene encodes CDR1 MNHEY and CDR2 SVGAGI. Trimming took off 3 bases at V and 2 bases at J, with 10 bases between the two ends. CDR3 length equals 14 residues. The CDR3 DNA sequence: TGTGCCAGCAGTTATCGGCTCGACAACTATGGCTACACCTTC. Its protein product is CASSYRLDNYGYTF.

Remarks on this clone: The junction departs from germline at one end; a sequencing error may be responsible. V gene TRBV2 combines with J gene TRBJ1-4; TRBD1 might be the D (5 bases). The length of the CDR3 is 13 residues. In germline, CDR1 is SNHLY, CDR2 FYNNEI. The CDR3 bases are TGTGCCAGCAGTATACAGGAGCGGGTACAATGGCTTTTT. Translation: CASSIQERVQWLF.

This chain connects TRBV5-6 to TRBJ2-1; 12 bases align to TRBD2. The CDR3 covers 15 residues. Germline CDR1 and CDR2: SGHDT and YYEEEE. Trimming took 4 bases from V and 6 from J; bases not matched to a gene: 5. The CDR3 protein is CASSRRTSGANEQFF. Written as DNA, the CDR3 is TGTGCCAGCAGCCGTAGGACTAGCGGGGCCAATGAGCAGTTCTTC. The complete variable domain, with remaining parts taken from reference TRBV5-6 and TRBJ2-1, reads DAGVTQSPTHLIKTRGQQVTLRCSPKSGHDTVSWYQQALGQGPQFIFQYYEEEERQRGNFPDRFSGHQFPNYSSELNVNALLLGDSALYLCASSRRTSGANEQFFGPGTRLTVL.

CDR3 sequence reads: CASSWTDGNTEAFF. The DNA of the CDR3 is TGTGCCAGCAGTTGGACAGATGGGAACACTGAAGCTTTCTTT. This chain links TRBV6-5 with TRBJ1-1, with D perhaps matching TRBD1 (6 bases). Trimming removed 4 bases from V and 1 base from J, with 10 bases in between. The V gene's germline CDR1 is MNHEY and CDR2 SVGAGI. This CDR3 has 14 amino acids.

This clone was picked up one time. The J gene is TRBJ2-2, the V gene TRBV14; maybe TRBD1 (6 bases). The CDR3 spans 16 residues. V was clipped by 4 bases and J by 0 bases, with 12 bases between them. Germline V lookup: CDR1 SGHDN, CDR2 FVKESK. Here the CDR3 reads CASSLLGGPNTGELFF. CDR3 bases: TGTGCCAGCAGCCTTTTAGGGGGACCGAACACCGGGGAGCTGTTTTTT.

The genes are TRBV2 and TRBJ2-4; TRBD2 might be the D (5 bases). Germline V CDR1 and CDR2: SNHLY, FYNNEI. V lost 6 bases and J 6 bases, leaving 18 bases between the germline ends. This CDR3 spans 15 amino acids. The CDR3 coding sequence is TGTGCCAGCAGGCAAGGGAGAGGGATGGGAAACATTCAGTACTTC. Translating gives CASRQGRGMGNIQYF.

The V gene is TRBV29-1, the J gene TRBJ2-7; D may match TRBD1 or TRBD2 (5 bases each). V lost 4 bases to trimming and J lost 5 bases, with 24 bases between them. Germline V lookup: CDR1 SQVTM, CDR2 ANQGSEA. This CDR3 has 16 residues. The CDR3 reads CSVGVGRRSLEDEQYF. As DNA, the CDR3 is TGCAGCGTTGGGGTGGGACGGAGGAGTTTAGAGGACGAGCAGTACTTC.

V and J are TRBV25-1 and TRBJ1-6, with D hard to call. The CDR3 covers 17 residues. Germline lookup yields CDR1 MGHDK and CDR2 SYGVNS. Trimming removed 1 base from V and 4 bases from J, with 14 bases in between. Here the CDR3 reads CASSELEGSLYNSPLHF. In nucleotides, the CDR3 is TGTGCCAGCAGTGAATTGGAAGGGAGCCTATATAATTCACCCCTCCACTTT. The full variable domain, completed using reference TRBV25-1 and TRBJ1-6, is EADIYQTPRYLVIGTGKKITLECSQTMGHDKMYWYQQDPGMELHLIHYSYGVNSTEKGDLSSESTVSRIRTEHFPLTLESARPSHTSQYLCASSELEGSLYNSPLHFGNGTRLTVT.

This clone was picked up a small number of times. The J gene is TRBJ2-4, the V gene TRBV10-3, with D possibly matching TRBD2 (5 bases). This CDR3 has 14 amino acids. V lost 4 bases and J 1 base, leaving 8 bases between the germline ends. The germline V gene encodes CDR1 ENHRY and CDR2 SYGVKD. The CDR3 is CAISAGVAKNIQYF. The CDR3 region has the DNA TGTGCCATCAGTGCCGGGGTCGCCAAAAACATTCAGTACTTC.

The V gene is TRBV7-2, the J gene TRBJ2-5; possibly TRBD1 for D (6 bases). The CDR3 covers 14 residues. The V gene lost 7 bases and the J gene lost 2 bases, with 14 bases spanning the gap. Germline V gene data show CDR1 as SGHTA and CDR2 as FQGNSA. This CDR3 is CASTLVGAQETQYF. The CDR3 region has the DNA TGTGCCAGCACCCTTGTGGGGGCACAAGAGACCCAGTACTTC.

This clone came up once. DNA of the CDR3: TGTGCCATCAGCGAATCGGTCGGCTACGAGCAGTACTTC. This sequence encodes CAISESVGYEQYF. The rearrangement links TRBV10-3 to TRBJ2-7; no firm D call. Germline values: CDR1 ENHRY, CDR2 SYGVKD. The V end was cut by 6 bases, the J end by 3 bases, with 12 bases between. The CDR3 covers 13 residues.

The CDR3 reads CASSSSATTVGGELFF. CDR3 DNA sequence: TGTGCCAGCAGCTCTAGCGCGACTACCGTCGGTGGGGAGCTGTTTTTT. The rearrangement uses TRBV7-8 and TRBJ2-2; D is possibly TRBD2 (6 bases). With 4 bases removed from V and 8 bases from J, the gap between germline ends came to 20 bases. The germline CDR1 and CDR2 sequences are SGHVS and FQNEAQ. The CDR3 has 16 residues.

The CDR3: CASSQQYGTGAGNTIYF. DNA of the CDR3: TGCGCCAGCAGCCAGCAATACGGGACAGGGGCTGGAAACACCATATATTTT. The genes are TRBV5-1 and TRBJ1-3, with 10 bases fitting TRBD1. The CDR3 covers 17 residues. V was pared by 4 bases and J by 2 bases, with 9 bases of the junction left unmatched. Germline lookup yields CDR1 SGHRS and CDR2 YFSETQ.

The rearrangement uses TRBV6-1 and TRBJ2-5, with D unclear. The V end was cut by 6 bases, the J end by 4 bases, with 12 bases between. CDR1 and CDR2 from the germline V gene are MNHNS and SASEGT. The CDR3 loop spans 13 amino acids. CDR3 nucleotide sequence: TGTGCCAGCAGAACCTCCATGGGAGAGACCCAGTACTTC. Translating it yields CASRTSMGETQYF.